The 13 T cell receptor beta chains given below trace back to one sample, sequenced in a study of human T cells and chemical hapten exposure. Time point defined: healthy volunteer bleed at 6 weeks. Unfractionated whole blood was the source of the extracted total RNA. TCRdb reanalysed the RACE reads using MiXCR and keeps one entry per CDR3 protein. The table includes 50,000 to 70,000 distinct CDR3 sequences, about 6% detected once. Sequencing input: whole blood. The receptor set was obtained from a female donor in good health. Some clones in this sample may be carry-over from other donors' samples.

This clonotype was found a few times. The chain has TRBV28 and TRBJ1-1; 7 nucleotides match TRBD1. Germline lookup yields CDR1 MDHEN and CDR2 SYDVKM. The CDR3 length is 14 residues. Trimming removed 6 bases from V and 3 bases from J; junction bases left unmatched: 7. The CDR3 region is CASSGGGLDTEAFF. DNA for the CDR3: TGTGCCAGCAGCGGAGGGGGCTTAGACACTGAAGCTTTCTTT.

The CDR3 here is CSVERGFETQYF. The DNA of the CDR3 is TGCAGCGTCGAAAGGGGGTTCGAGACCCAGTACTTC. V is TRBV29-1 and J is TRBJ2-5, with D possibly matching TRBD1 (6 bases). Germline assignment: CDR1 SQVTM and CDR2 ANQGSEA. The CDR3 totals 12 residues. The V and J ends lost 6 bases and 5 bases respectively, with 13 bases between them.

This clonotype was observed many times. The chain joins TRBV19 to TRBJ2-5; 9 nucleotides agree with TRBD1. This CDR3 is built from 17 residues. CDR1 and CDR2 (germline): LNHDA, SQIVND (reference sequence). V shed 3 bases and J 4 bases; nucleotides not matched to a gene: 12. For the CDR3, the DNA is TGTGCCAGTAGTATGGGTTTTAGGGGACAGGGAGGAGAGACCCAGTACTTC. This translates into CASSMGFRGQGGETQYF.

This clonotype was recorded at least ten times. The chain couples TRBV5-1 to TRBJ1-1; TRBD1 matches at 10 bases. After removal of 4 bases from V and 6 bases from J, the junction contained 6 bases not matched to a gene. The CDR3 runs to 14 residues. Germline V lookup: CDR1 SGHRS, CDR2 YFSETQ. CDR3 amino acids: CASSKGDRGAEAFF. Written as DNA, the CDR3 is TGCGCCAGCAGCAAAGGGGACAGGGGCGCTGAAGCTTTCTTT.

This clonotype was counted between two and nine times. J is TRBJ1-1 and V is TRBV5-4; TRBD1 aligns across 10 bases. Germline values: CDR1 SGHNT, CDR2 YYREEE (reference sequence). This CDR3 region has 16 residues. With V trimmed by 4 bases and J by 1 base, 7 bases remained unmatched. CDR3 protein: CASSLGQGDENTEAFF. The DNA of the CDR3 is TGTGCCAGCAGCCTCGGACAGGGGGACGAGAACACTGAAGCTTTCTTT.

The CDR3 nucleotides read TGTGCCACCAGCAGAGCCGGGACCTCCTACGAGCAGTACTTC. Translation: CATSRAGTSYEQYF. The rearrangement uses TRBV15 and TRBJ2-7; D possibly matches TRBD1 or TRBD2 (5 bases each). Deletions cut 1 base from V and 0 bases from J, with 7 bases between. This CDR3 is 14 amino acids long. Looked up from germline, CDR1 is LNHNV and CDR2 is YYDKDF (reference sequence).

This clonotype has a count of ten or more. This rearrangement joins TRBV27 to TRBJ2-7, with D maybe TRBD2 (6 bases). Germline V gives CDR1 MNHEY, CDR2 SMNVEV (reference sequence). V lost 5 bases and J lost 9, with 17 bases in between. The length of the CDR3 is 13 residues. The CDR3 coding sequence is TGTGCCAGCAGTCTTCCCAGGCGCGGGGCGCAGTACTTC. It translates to CASSLPRRGAQYF.

The V call is TRBV6-5, the J call TRBJ1-2; D uncertain. Per the germline V gene, CDR1 is MNHEY and CDR2 is SVGAGI. This CDR3 region has 14 residues. The V gene lost 6 bases and the J gene lost 6 bases, with 17 bases spanning the gap. The CDR3 DNA is TGTGCCAGCAGGGCCTTCCTGGACGGAGATGGCTACACCTTC. This encodes CASRAFLDGDGYTF.

A few counts support this clonotype. The J gene is TRBJ2-5, the V gene TRBV3-1; TRBD2 is a possible D gene (6 bases). Germline CDR1 is LGHDT and CDR2 is YNNKEL (reference sequence). V gave up 0 bases and J gave up 4 bases, with 18 bases separating them. CDR3 size: 17 residues. The CDR3 DNA sequence: TGTGCCAGCAGCCAAGATACCCGACTAGTGGGGGTAGAGACCCAGTACTTC. Its translation: CASSQDTRLVGVETQYF.

This clonotype was observed a handful of times. The chain couples TRBV7-2 to TRBJ1-1, with D perhaps TRBD1 (5 bases). Trimming removed 5 bases from V and 4 bases from J, with 14 bases in between. The CDR3 is 14 residues long. From germline, CDR1 is SGHTA and CDR2 FQGNSA. In DNA form, the CDR3 reads TGTGCCAGCAGCGCCCCATGGGGCGGCACTGAAGCTTTCTTT. It codes for CASSAPWGGTEAFF.

This clonotype was detected many times. The chain carries TRBV3-1 and TRBJ1-1; the match to TRBD1 covers 10 bases. Germline V gene data show CDR1 as LGHDT and CDR2 as YNNKEL (reference sequence). CDR3 length equals 15 residues. V was clipped by 5 bases and J by 4 bases; unmatched bases: 7. This CDR3 reads CASSSRDRGGTEAFF. The CDR3 coding sequence is TGTGCCAGCAGCTCCCGGGACAGGGGTGGCACTGAAGCTTTCTTT.

V is TRBV7-6 and J is TRBJ2-2, with TRBD2 matching 12 bases. The CDR3 length is 17 residues. V shed 5 bases, J shed 0 bases, and the junction held 4 bases outside the gene matches. The germline V gene encodes CDR1 SGHVS and CDR2 FNYEAQ. This CDR3 reads CASSAGLAGPNTGELFF. CDR3 DNA sequence: TGTGCCAGCAGCGCCGGACTAGCGGGACCGAACACCGGGGAGCTGTTTTTT.

This clonotype occurred many times. Here the CDR3 reads CASSLSRREAFF. DNA for the CDR3: TGTGCCAGCAGCTTATCTCGCAGAGAAGCTTTCTTT. The chain carries TRBV11-2 and TRBJ1-1; D is unclear. Trimming shortened V by 2 bases and J by 8 bases, and 9 bases separated the two germline ends. The CDR3 is 12 amino acids. Germline V gene data show CDR1 as SGHAT and CDR2 as FQNNGV.